This T cell receptor (beta chain) was recorded in a study of radiotherapy plus CTLA-4 blockade in lung cancer. The study's findings and limits: Radiotherapy plus ipilimumab was followed by expansion in blood of tumor-derived TCR clones.

Method: immunoSEQ multiplex PCR; TCRdb's copy keeps in-frame clones and lacks some. The top ten hold around 15% of the sample, which has 75,000 to 95,000 clones, roughly 78% seen once. The germline V and J ends were trimmed by 1 base and 5 bases, with 14 bases remaining between them. The germline gives CDR1 LNHDA, CDR2 SQIVND (reference sequence). This CDR3 has 15 residues. As regards this clone: Its specificity is not known.

V usage is TRBV19 and J usage is TRBJ2-5; D is unresolved. The receptor was isolated from a human donor with non-small cell lung cancer that progressed on radiotherapy plus ipilimumab. The material was peripheral blood, obtained from a patient treated with radiotherapy plus ipilimumab. The CDR3 here is CASSIANRKWETQYF. The CDR3 region has the DNA TGTGCCAGTAGTATAGCAAACCGAAAGTGGGAGACCCAGTACTTC. Based on the CDR3 plus reference TRBV19 and TRBJ2-5, the full variable domain is DGGITQSPKYLFRKEGQNVTLSCEQNLNHDAMYWYRQDPGQGLRLIYYSQIVNDFQKGDIAEGYSVSREKKESFPLTVTSAQKNPTAFYLCASSIANRKWETQYFGPGTRLLVL.